The present T cell receptor beta chain was sequenced within a study of OX40 agonist ivuxolimab in advanced cancers. This clone was seen a handful of times. Only in-frame clones appear in the TCRdb table, and some are missing; sequencing was by immunoSEQ multiplex PCR. The data hold tens of thousands of clones, with 75% to 90% observed a single time. This CDR3 has 13 amino acids. The gene calls are TRBV21-1 and TRBJ1-5; the table's D call, TRBD1, has no DNA check behind it. TRBV21-1 is termed a pseudogene. Material: CD4+ or CD8+ T cells sorted from blood, obtained in a trial of the OX40 agonist ivuxolimab. This TCR derives from an adult with an advanced solid tumor such as melanoma, head and neck, liver or kidney cancer. The CDR3 loop is CARQGSRRKPQHF. The CDR3 nucleotides are TGTGCCAGGCAGGGGTCGCGCAGGAAGCCCCAGCATTTT.